The T cell receptor (beta chain) described here comes from a study of monozygotic twins with cystic fibrosis. The germline gives CDR1 SNHLY, CDR2 FYNNEI. The CDR3 loop spans 14 amino acids. V lost 8 bases and J lost 4, with 17 bases in between. Sequenced by immunoSEQ multiplex PCR; TCRdb stores in-frame clones only, minus some. The sample includes 36,000 or so clones, about 90% of them seen just once. The chain is built from TRBV2 and TRBJ1-2, with D uncertain. The source is a boy between 2 and 10 years old with cystic fibrosis. The sequencing input was blood. In DNA form, the CDR3 reads TGTGCCAGCCGGGCTCCTGTAATTGCCTATGGCTACACCTTC. It encodes CASRAPVIAYGYTF.